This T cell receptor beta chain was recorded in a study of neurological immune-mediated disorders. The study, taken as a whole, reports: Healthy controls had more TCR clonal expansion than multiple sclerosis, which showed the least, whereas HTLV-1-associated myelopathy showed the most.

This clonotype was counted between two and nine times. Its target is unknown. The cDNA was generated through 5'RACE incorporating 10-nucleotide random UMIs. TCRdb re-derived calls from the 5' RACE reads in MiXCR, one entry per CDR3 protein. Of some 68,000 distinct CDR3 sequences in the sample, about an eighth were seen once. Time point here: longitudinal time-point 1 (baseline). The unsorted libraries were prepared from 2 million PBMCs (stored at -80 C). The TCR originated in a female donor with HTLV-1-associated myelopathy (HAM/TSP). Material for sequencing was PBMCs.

The chain's CDR3 is CAISAVSGSSYEQYF. CDR3 DNA sequence: TGTGCCATCAGTGCCGTCAGCGGGTCCTCCTACGAGCAGTACTTC. The chain joins TRBV10-3 to TRBJ2-7, with D perhaps TRBD2 (6 bases). The germline V gene has CDR1 ENHRY and CDR2 SYGVKD. The CDR3 is made up of 15 amino acids. Trimming stripped 4 bases from V and 0 bases from J, with 13 bases between.